The rows below give T cell receptor beta chains drawn from one sample of a study of blood T cell repertoires in COVID-19. The data were produced by immunoSEQ multiplex PCR, yet TCRdb's version contains in-frame clones alone and is incomplete. The table includes approximately 150,000 clones, approximately 90% detected once. The sample taken for sequencing was peripheral blood. The receptor set was obtained from a man aged 45 to 65 who had recovered from COVID-19. Both conserved end residues are part of each CDR3. A D gene is named only where the DNA matches it firmly. Size is stated for part of the rows, as once, few or many counts, or as a class when the clone is expanded.

v_gene: TRBV29-1; abundance: .; j_gene: TRBJ1-2; d_gene: .; CDR3nt: TGCAGCGTGCCTCAGGGGTCCTACTATGGCTACACCTTC; CDR3aa: CSVPQGSYYGYTF
v_gene: TRBV6-2/TRBV6-3; abundance: .; j_gene: TRBJ1-5; d_gene: .; CDR3nt: TGTGCCAGCAGTTACCGACAAGTTAGCAATCAGCCCCAGCATTTT; CDR3aa: CASSYRQVSNQPQHF
v_gene: TRBV6-4; abundance: .; j_gene: TRBJ1-1; d_gene: .; CDR3nt: TGTGCCAGCAGTGATTCGGGGGTTAGTGAAGCTTTCTTT; CDR3aa: CASSDSGVSEAFF
v_gene: TRBV19; abundance: .; j_gene: TRBJ2-3; d_gene: TRBD2; CDR3nt: TGTGCCAGTAGTTCGGGGACTAGCGGGCCCACAGATACGCAGTATTTT; CDR3aa: CASSSGTSGPTDTQYF
v_gene: TRBV7-8; abundance: .; j_gene: TRBJ2-1; d_gene: TRBD2; CDR3nt: TGTGCCAGCAGCTTAGGACTAGCGGGCGGGGACAATGAGCAGTTCTTC; CDR3aa: CASSLGLAGGDNEQFF
v_gene: TRBV21-1; abundance: .; j_gene: TRBJ1-2; d_gene: .; CDR3nt: TGTGCCAGCAGCAAAACCCCCCTTTCGGGTGTAAGAGGCTACACCTTC; CDR3aa: CASSKTPLSGVRGYTF
v_gene: TRBV2; abundance: .; j_gene: TRBJ2-2; d_gene: TRBD1; CDR3nt: TGTGCCAGCATTGGGACAGGCAACACCGGGGAGCTGTTTTTT; CDR3aa: CASIGTGNTGELFF
v_gene: TRBV7-9; abundance: once; j_gene: TRBJ1-6; d_gene: .; CDR3nt: TGTGCCAGCAGCTTAAAAGGGGGTTCACCCCTCCACTTT; CDR3aa: CASSLKGGSPLHF
v_gene: TRBV11-2; abundance: .; j_gene: TRBJ2-7; d_gene: .; CDR3nt: TGTGCCAGCAGCCAAGACAGGACCTACGAGCAGTACTTC; CDR3aa: CASSQDRTYEQYF
v_gene: TRBV29-1; abundance: .; j_gene: TRBJ1-2; d_gene: TRBD1; CDR3nt: TGCAGCGTTCCCCTGGGACAGTCTACTAACTATGGCTACACCTTC; CDR3aa: CSVPLGQSTNYGYTF
v_gene: TRBV2; abundance: .; j_gene: TRBJ2-3; d_gene: TRBD1; CDR3nt: TGTGCCAGCAGTGAGACAGGGTACGGCACAGATACGCAGTATTTT; CDR3aa: CASSETGYGTDTQYF
v_gene: TRBV9; abundance: .; j_gene: TRBJ1-6; d_gene: .; CDR3nt: TGTGCCAGCAGCGTAGATGGCCAAGATAATTCACCCCTCCACTTT; CDR3aa: CASSVDGQDNSPLHF
v_gene: TRBV6-1; abundance: .; j_gene: TRBJ2-5; d_gene: TRBD2; CDR3nt: TGTGCCAGCAGTGAAAGAGGGACTAGCCTAAGAGAGACCCAGTACTTC; CDR3aa: CASSERGTSLRETQYF
v_gene: TRBV20-1; abundance: once; j_gene: TRBJ1-3; d_gene: .; CDR3nt: TGCAGTGCTAGTCGTGGAAACACCATATATTTT; CDR3aa: CSASRGNTIYF
v_gene: TRBV29-1; abundance: .; j_gene: TRBJ2-1; d_gene: TRBD1; CDR3nt: TGCAGCACCGGGACAGGGAGGGACAATGAGCAGTTCTTC; CDR3aa: CSTGTGRDNEQFF
v_gene: TRBV6-1; abundance: .; j_gene: TRBJ2-5; d_gene: TRBD2; CDR3nt: TGTGCCAGCAGTGCGGAACGGGCTAGCGGGAGAATGCAGACCCAGTACTTC; CDR3aa: CASSAERASGRMQTQYF
v_gene: TRBV29-1; abundance: .; j_gene: TRBJ2-1; d_gene: .; CDR3nt: TGCAGCGTTGAGCCAGCCCAGGGATACGGCAATGAGCAGTTCTTC; CDR3aa: CSVEPAQGYGNEQFF
v_gene: TRBV24-1; abundance: .; j_gene: TRBJ1-5; d_gene: .; CDR3nt: TGTGCCACCAGTGGTACTGGACACACTCATGGGAATCAGCCCCAGCATTTT; CDR3aa: CATSGTGHTHGNQPQHF
v_gene: TRBV6-6; abundance: once; j_gene: TRBJ2-7; d_gene: .; CDR3nt: TGTGCCAGCCTCCCCTCGTTACGGGGTTCCTACGAGCAGTACTTC; CDR3aa: CASLPSLRGSYEQYF
v_gene: TRBV7-7; abundance: .; j_gene: TRBJ2-5; d_gene: .; CDR3nt: TGTGCCAGCAGCTTAGGTCTCAGGGCGGACGAAGAGACCCAGTACTTC; CDR3aa: CASSLGLRADEETQYF
v_gene: TRBV2; abundance: once; j_gene: TRBJ2-1; d_gene: TRBD1; CDR3nt: TGTGCCAGCAGCCGCCAGGGGGACAATGAGCAGTTCTTC; CDR3aa: CASSRQGDNEQFF
v_gene: TRBV30; abundance: .; j_gene: TRBJ1-4; d_gene: TRBD1; CDR3nt: TGTGCCTGGAGGGTTGACAGGGGAGTTGAGTGGAAACTGTTTTTT; CDR3aa: CAWRVDRGVEWKLFF
v_gene: TRBV9; abundance: .; j_gene: TRBJ1-1; d_gene: .; CDR3nt: TGTGCCAGCAGCCCCTTTGGGGGGGACACTGAAGCTTTCTTT; CDR3aa: CASSPFGGDTEAFF
v_gene: TRBV18; abundance: .; j_gene: TRBJ1-5; d_gene: TRBD1; CDR3nt: TGTGCCAGCTCACCACTGGGACAGGGCCCTCAGCCCCAGCATTTT; CDR3aa: CASSPLGQGPQPQHF
v_gene: TRBV20-1; abundance: .; j_gene: TRBJ2-5; d_gene: .; CDR3nt: TGCAGTGCCCCTCTAGGGACCCAGTACTTC; CDR3aa: CSAPLGTQYF
v_gene: TRBV9; abundance: .; j_gene: TRBJ2-3; d_gene: TRBD1; CDR3nt: TGTGCCAGCAGCGCGGGACAGGCTAACCTAAACACAGATACGCAGTATTTT; CDR3aa: CASSAGQANLNTDTQYF
v_gene: TRBV20-1; abundance: .; j_gene: TRBJ1-2; d_gene: TRBD1; CDR3nt: TGCAGTGCTAGTCGCGCCGGGACAGGGGGCCCTAGTAAGGGCTACACCTTC; CDR3aa: CSASRAGTGGPSKGYTF
v_gene: TRBV7-9; abundance: .; j_gene: TRBJ1-2; d_gene: TRBD1; CDR3nt: TGTGCCAGCAGCATTTCGCATCGGGACAGGATCTATGGCTACACCTTC; CDR3aa: CASSISHRDRIYGYTF
v_gene: TRBV5-4; abundance: few; j_gene: TRBJ1-1; d_gene: TRBD1; CDR3nt: TGTGCCAGCAGGGCCGGGACAGGCGGAAGTGAAGCTTTCTTT; CDR3aa: CASRAGTGGSEAFF
v_gene: TRBV7-9; abundance: .; j_gene: TRBJ1-4; d_gene: TRBD1; CDR3nt: TGTGCCAGCAGTTTCGGGACAGGCGGTACAACTAATGAAAAACTGTTTTTT; CDR3aa: CASSFGTGGTTNEKLFF
v_gene: TRBV9; abundance: .; j_gene: TRBJ1-1; d_gene: .; CDR3nt: TGTGCCAGCAGCGTAGAGGGGAAGAACACTGAAGCTTTCTTT; CDR3aa: CASSVEGKNTEAFF
v_gene: TRBV15; abundance: .; j_gene: TRBJ2-7; d_gene: .; CDR3nt: TGTGCCACCAGCAGGAAAACAGGGTATCAATCCTACGAGCAGTACTTC; CDR3aa: CATSRKTGYQSYEQYF
v_gene: TRBV7-2; abundance: .; j_gene: TRBJ2-5; d_gene: TRBD2; CDR3nt: TGTGCCAGCACCACTTTCGGGGGGGGATCACAAGAGACCCAGTACTTC; CDR3aa: CASTTFGGGSQETQYF
v_gene: TRBV11-2; abundance: .; j_gene: TRBJ2-5; d_gene: .; CDR3nt: TGTGCCAGCAGGACAGACTTCCAAGAGACCCAGTACTTC; CDR3aa: CASRTDFQETQYF
v_gene: TRBV11-2; abundance: .; j_gene: TRBJ1-2; d_gene: .; CDR3nt: TGTGCCAGCAGCTTTCCAGGGGCCTGGGACGGCTACACCTTC; CDR3aa: CASSFPGAWDGYTF
v_gene: TRBV27; abundance: .; j_gene: TRBJ2-7; d_gene: TRBD1; CDR3nt: TGTGCCAGCAGCCCCCTCGTGACAGGGGACCTCGAGCAGTACTTC; CDR3aa: CASSPLVTGDLEQYF
v_gene: TRBV29-1; abundance: .; j_gene: TRBJ2-3; d_gene: TRBD2; CDR3nt: TGCAGCGTACTAGCGGGGGCCCTACGATCCACAGATACGCAGTATTTT; CDR3aa: CSVLAGALRSTDTQYF
v_gene: TRBV6-5; abundance: .; j_gene: TRBJ2-2; d_gene: TRBD2; CDR3nt: TGTGCCAGCAGTTACTCTAGCGGGATGGGCACCGGGGAGCTGTTTTTT; CDR3aa: CASSYSSGMGTGELFF
v_gene: TRBV30; abundance: .; j_gene: TRBJ2-5; d_gene: .; CDR3nt: TGTGCCTGGAGTGTATCACTTTCGGGAGTACTCCAAGAGACCCAGTACTTC; CDR3aa: CAWSVSLSGVLQETQYF
v_gene: TRBV7-3; abundance: .; j_gene: TRBJ1-4; d_gene: .; CDR3nt: TGTGCCAGCAGCTTAAGGGGGTTCAGGGGTGAAAAACTGTTTTTT; CDR3aa: CASSLRGFRGEKLFF
v_gene: TRBV6-5; abundance: once; j_gene: TRBJ2-1; d_gene: TRBD2; CDR3nt: TGTGCCAGCAGTTACCGTTCTAGCGGCTACAATGAGCAGTTCTTC; CDR3aa: CASSYRSSGYNEQFF
v_gene: TRBV6-5; abundance: .; j_gene: TRBJ1-5; d_gene: TRBD1; CDR3nt: TGTGCCAGCAGTTACTCAGGGACAGGGGAGGGTCAGCCCCAGCATTTT; CDR3aa: CASSYSGTGEGQPQHF
v_gene: TRBV18; abundance: once; j_gene: TRBJ1-1; d_gene: .; CDR3nt: TGTGCCAGCTCATCGGGTGGAGGTAAGAACACTGAAGCTTTCTTT; CDR3aa: CASSSGGGKNTEAFF
v_gene: TRBV3-1/TRBV3-2; abundance: .; j_gene: TRBJ2-7; d_gene: .; CDR3nt: TGTGCCAGCAGCAAGGGGTTCTTTAACGAGCAGTACTTC; CDR3aa: CASSKGFFNEQYF
v_gene: TRBV9; abundance: .; j_gene: TRBJ2-3; d_gene: TRBD2; CDR3nt: TGTGCCAGCAGCGTAATGGCGGGGGGACTTTCCGCAGATACGCAGTATTTT; CDR3aa: CASSVMAGGLSADTQYF
v_gene: TRBV19; abundance: .; j_gene: TRBJ2-7; d_gene: .; CDR3nt: TGTGCCAGTAGTACGGGTACCTACGAGCAGTACTTC; CDR3aa: CASSTGTYEQYF
v_gene: TRBV12-3/TRBV12-4; abundance: .; j_gene: TRBJ1-1; d_gene: .; CDR3nt: TGTGCCAGCAGTTGGGGACAGAACACTGAAGCTTTCTTT; CDR3aa: CASSWGQNTEAFF
v_gene: TRBV4-3; abundance: .; j_gene: TRBJ2-7; d_gene: TRBD1; CDR3nt: TGCGCCAGCAGCCCTCAACCTCCGGGACAGTCCCCCTACGAGCAGTACTTC; CDR3aa: CASSPQPPGQSPYEQYF
v_gene: TRBV5-8; abundance: .; j_gene: TRBJ1-2; d_gene: TRBD1; CDR3nt: TGTGCCAGCAGCTTGAGCATGTTAGACAGGGGGAGAGGCTACACCTTC; CDR3aa: CASSLSMLDRGRGYTF
v_gene: TRBV13; abundance: .; j_gene: TRBJ2-7; d_gene: TRBD1; CDR3nt: TGTGCCAGCAGCGCCCCGGGACAGGGGCGATACGAGCAGTACTTC; CDR3aa: CASSAPGQGRYEQYF
v_gene: TRBV12-5; abundance: .; j_gene: TRBJ2-1; d_gene: .; CDR3nt: TGTGCTAGTGGTTTGGCCGGACAGGGAGGGGATGAGCAGTTCTTC; CDR3aa: CASGLAGQGGDEQFF
v_gene: TRBV5-1; abundance: few; j_gene: TRBJ2-3; d_gene: .; CDR3nt: TGCGCCAGCAGCCCCATCTCAGAGGGTACGCAGTATTTT; CDR3aa: CASSPISEGTQYF
v_gene: TRBV6-2/TRBV6-3; abundance: .; j_gene: TRBJ1-5; d_gene: .; CDR3nt: TGTGCCAGCAGCTTGACAGGCCCCAATCAGCCCCAGCATTTT; CDR3aa: CASSLTGPNQPQHF
v_gene: TRBV7-2; abundance: .; j_gene: TRBJ2-5; d_gene: .; CDR3nt: TGTGCCAGCAGCTTAGATGGCCGCTTAGCAGAGACCCAGTACTTC; CDR3aa: CASSLDGRLAETQYF
v_gene: TRBV5-6; abundance: .; j_gene: TRBJ2-2; d_gene: .; CDR3nt: TGTGCCAGCAGCTTGGCAGGCCCCGGGGAGCTGTTTTTT; CDR3aa: CASSLAGPGELFF